Here is one T cell receptor (beta chain) with its context. Trimming took 0 bases from V and 10 from J, leaving 12 bases between them. CDR1 and CDR2 (germline): SEHNR, FQNEAQ (reference sequence). The CDR3 is 13 residues long. The data were taken from a study of blood T cells in healthy people across ages. A second PCR, run for roughly 6 to 11 cycles, used a sample-barcoded 5' primer plus a J-beta primer mix. TCRdb processed the 5' RACE reads anew with MiXCR; each CDR3 protein has one entry. The data hold over 1,500,000 distinct CDR3 sequences, with 35% to 50% observed a single time. At least 5.5 micrograms of total RNA were extracted per sample.

The sequence was obtained from a human donor in good health. The sequenced sample consisted of blood. The J gene is TRBJ1-1, the V gene TRBV7-9, with D unresolved. The CDR3 DNA reads as TGTGCCAGCAGCTTAGCGATGAGGCTAGGAGCTTTCTTT. Its protein is CASSLAMRLGAFF.